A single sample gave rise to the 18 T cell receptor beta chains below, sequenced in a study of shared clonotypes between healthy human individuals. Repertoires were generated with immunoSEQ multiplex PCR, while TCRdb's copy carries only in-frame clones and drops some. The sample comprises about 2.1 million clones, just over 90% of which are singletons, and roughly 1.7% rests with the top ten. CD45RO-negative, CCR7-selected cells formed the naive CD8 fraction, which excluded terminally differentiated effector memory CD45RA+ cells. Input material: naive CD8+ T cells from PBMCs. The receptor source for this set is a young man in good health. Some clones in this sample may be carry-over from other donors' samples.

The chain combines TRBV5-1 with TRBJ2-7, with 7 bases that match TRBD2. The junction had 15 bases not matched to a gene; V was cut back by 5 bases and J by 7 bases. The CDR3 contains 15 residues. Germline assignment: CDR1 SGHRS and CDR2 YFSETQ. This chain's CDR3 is CASSDPGLSSMEQYF. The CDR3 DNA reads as TGCGCCAGCAGTGACCCGGGACTATCTAGTATGGAGCAGTACTTC. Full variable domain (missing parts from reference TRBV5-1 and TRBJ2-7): KAGVTQTPRYLIKTRGQQVTLSCSPISGHRSVSWYQQTPGQGLQFLFEYFSETQRNKGNFPGRFSGRQFSNSRSEMNVSTLELGDSALYLCASSDPGLSSMEQYFGPGTRLTVT.

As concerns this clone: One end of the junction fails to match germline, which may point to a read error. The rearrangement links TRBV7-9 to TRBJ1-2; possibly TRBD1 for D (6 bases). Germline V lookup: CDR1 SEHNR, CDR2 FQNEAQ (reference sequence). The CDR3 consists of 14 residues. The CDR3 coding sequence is TGTGCCAGCAGTTTAGGAGGGACACTCTATGGCTACACCTTC. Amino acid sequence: CASSLGGTLYGYTF. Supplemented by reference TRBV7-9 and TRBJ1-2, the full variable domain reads DTGVSQNPRHKITKRGQNVTFRCDPISEHNRLYWYRQTLGQGPEFLTYFQNEAQLEKSRLLSDRFSAERPKGSFSTLEIQRTEQGDSAMYLCASSLGGTLYGYTFGSGTRLTVV.

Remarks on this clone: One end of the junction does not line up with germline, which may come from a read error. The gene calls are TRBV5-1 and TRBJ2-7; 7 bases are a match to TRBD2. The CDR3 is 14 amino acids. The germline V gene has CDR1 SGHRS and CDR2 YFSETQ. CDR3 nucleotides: TGCGCCAGCAGCCCCACGGGGGGTAGGTACGGGCAGTACTTC. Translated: CASSPTGGRYGQYF. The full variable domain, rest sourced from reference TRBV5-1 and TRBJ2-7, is KAGVTQTPRYLIKTRGQQVTLSCSPISGHRSVSWYQQTPGQGLQFLFEYFSETQRNKGNFPGRFSGRQFSNSRSEMNVSTLELGDSALYLCASSPTGGRYGQYFGPGTRLTVT.

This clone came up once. CDR3 amino acids: CASRGRLAGGPDTQYF. The CDR3 nucleotides read TGTGCCAGCAGGGGTCGACTAGCGGGAGGGCCAGATACGCAGTATTTT. V gene TRBV9 combines with J gene TRBJ2-3; 14 bases line up with TRBD2. The CDR3 has 16 amino acids. Germline CDR1 is SGDLS and CDR2 is YYNGEE. J was trimmed by 4 bases and V by 5 bases; bases with no gene match: 6.

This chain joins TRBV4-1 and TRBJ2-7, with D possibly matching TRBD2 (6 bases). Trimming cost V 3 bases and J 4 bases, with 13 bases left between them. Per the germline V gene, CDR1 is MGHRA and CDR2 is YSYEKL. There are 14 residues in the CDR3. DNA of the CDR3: TGCGCCAGCAGCCACAGCAGGGCGGGATACGAGCAGTACTTC. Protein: CASSHSRAGYEQYF.

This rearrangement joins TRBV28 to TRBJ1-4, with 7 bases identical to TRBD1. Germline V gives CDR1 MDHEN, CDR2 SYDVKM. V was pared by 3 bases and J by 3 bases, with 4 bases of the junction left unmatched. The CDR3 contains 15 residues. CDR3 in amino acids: CASSLRGLANEKLFF. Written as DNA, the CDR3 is TGTGCCAGCAGTTTGAGGGGGCTCGCTAATGAAAAACTGTTTTTT. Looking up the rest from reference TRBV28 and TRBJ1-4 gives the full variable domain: DVKVTQSSRYLVKRTGEKVFLECVQDMDHENMFWYRQDPGLGLRLIYFSYDVKMKEKGDIPEGYSVSREKKERFSLILESASTNQTSMYLCASSLRGLANEKLFFGSGTQLSVL.

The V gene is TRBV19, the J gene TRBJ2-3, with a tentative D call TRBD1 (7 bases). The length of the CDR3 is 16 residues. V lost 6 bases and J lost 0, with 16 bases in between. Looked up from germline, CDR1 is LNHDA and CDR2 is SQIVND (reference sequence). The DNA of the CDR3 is TGTGCCAGTAGCGAGAACAGGGGACTGAGCACAGATACGCAGTATTTT. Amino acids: CASSENRGLSTDTQYF.

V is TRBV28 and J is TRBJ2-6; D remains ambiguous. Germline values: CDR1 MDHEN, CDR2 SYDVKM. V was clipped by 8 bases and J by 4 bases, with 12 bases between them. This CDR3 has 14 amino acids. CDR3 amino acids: CASSRSRGANVLTF. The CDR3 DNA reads TGTGCCAGCTCGAGGTCTAGGGGGGCCAACGTCCTGACTTTC.

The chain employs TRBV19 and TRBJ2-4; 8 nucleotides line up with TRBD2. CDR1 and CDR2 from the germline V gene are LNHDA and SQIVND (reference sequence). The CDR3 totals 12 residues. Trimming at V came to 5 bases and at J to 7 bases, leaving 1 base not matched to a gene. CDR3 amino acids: CASSGLANIQYF. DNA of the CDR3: TGTGCCAGTAGTGGACTAGCCAACATTCAGTACTTC.

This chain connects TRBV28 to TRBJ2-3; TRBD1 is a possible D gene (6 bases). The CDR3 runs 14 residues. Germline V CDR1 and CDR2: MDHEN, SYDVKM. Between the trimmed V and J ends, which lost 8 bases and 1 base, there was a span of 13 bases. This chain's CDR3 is CASGPGERTDTQYF. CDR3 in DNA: TGTGCCAGCGGTCCAGGGGAACGCACAGATACGCAGTATTTT.

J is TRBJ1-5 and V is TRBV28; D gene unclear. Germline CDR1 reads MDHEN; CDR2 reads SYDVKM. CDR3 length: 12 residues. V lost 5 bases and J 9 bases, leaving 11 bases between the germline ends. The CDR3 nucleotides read TGTGCCAGCAGTCCTTCTGTTCGGCCCCAGCATTTT. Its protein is CASSPSVRPQHF. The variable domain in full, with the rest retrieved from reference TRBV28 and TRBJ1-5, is DVKVTQSSRYLVKRTGEKVFLECVQDMDHENMFWYRQDPGLGLRLIYFSYDVKMKEKGDIPEGYSVSREKKERFSLILESASTNQTSMYLCASSPSVRPQHFGDGTRLSIL.

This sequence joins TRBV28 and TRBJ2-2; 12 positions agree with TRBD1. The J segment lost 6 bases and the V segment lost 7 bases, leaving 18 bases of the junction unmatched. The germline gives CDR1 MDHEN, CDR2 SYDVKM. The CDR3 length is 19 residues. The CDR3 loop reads CASTSITGTGGLMAGELFF. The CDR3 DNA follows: TGTGCCAGCACCTCGATTACCGGGACAGGGGGCTTGATGGCCGGGGAGCTGTTTTTT.

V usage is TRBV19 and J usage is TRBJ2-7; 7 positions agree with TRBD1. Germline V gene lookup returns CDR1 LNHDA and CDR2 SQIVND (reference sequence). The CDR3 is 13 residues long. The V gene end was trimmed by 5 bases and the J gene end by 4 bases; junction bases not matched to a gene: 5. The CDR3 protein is CASSFTGEYEQYF. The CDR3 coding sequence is TGTGCCAGTAGTTTCACAGGGGAATACGAGCAGTACTTC.

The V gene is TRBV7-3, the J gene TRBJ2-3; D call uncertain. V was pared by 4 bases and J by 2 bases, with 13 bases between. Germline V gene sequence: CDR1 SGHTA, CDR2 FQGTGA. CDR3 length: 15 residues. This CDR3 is CASSSSRVPTDTQYF. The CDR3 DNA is TGTGCCAGCAGCTCGTCGAGAGTCCCCACAGATACGCAGTATTTT.

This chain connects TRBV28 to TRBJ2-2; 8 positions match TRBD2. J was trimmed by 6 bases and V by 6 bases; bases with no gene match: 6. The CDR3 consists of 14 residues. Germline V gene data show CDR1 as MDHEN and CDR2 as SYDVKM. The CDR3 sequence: CASSPGLEPGELFF. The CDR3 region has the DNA TGTGCCAGCAGCCCGGGACTAGAGCCCGGGGAGCTGTTTTTT.

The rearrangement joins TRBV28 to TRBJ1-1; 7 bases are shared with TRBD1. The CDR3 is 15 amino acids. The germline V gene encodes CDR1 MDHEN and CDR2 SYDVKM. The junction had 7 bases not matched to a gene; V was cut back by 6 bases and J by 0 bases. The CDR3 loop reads CASSPWTGMNTEAFF. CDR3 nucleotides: TGTGCCAGCAGCCCTTGGACAGGTATGAACACTGAAGCTTTCTTT. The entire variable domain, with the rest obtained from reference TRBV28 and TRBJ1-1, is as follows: DVKVTQSSRYLVKRTGEKVFLECVQDMDHENMFWYRQDPGLGLRLIYFSYDVKMKEKGDIPEGYSVSREKKERFSLILESASTNQTSMYLCASSPWTGMNTEAFFGQGTRLTVV.

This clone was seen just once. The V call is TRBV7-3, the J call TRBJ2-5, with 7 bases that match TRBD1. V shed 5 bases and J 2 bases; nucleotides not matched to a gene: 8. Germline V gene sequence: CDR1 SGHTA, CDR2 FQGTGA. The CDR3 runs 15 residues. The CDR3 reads CASSKYGQDQETQYF. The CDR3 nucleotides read TGTGCCAGCAGCAAATATGGACAGGATCAAGAGACCCAGTACTTC.

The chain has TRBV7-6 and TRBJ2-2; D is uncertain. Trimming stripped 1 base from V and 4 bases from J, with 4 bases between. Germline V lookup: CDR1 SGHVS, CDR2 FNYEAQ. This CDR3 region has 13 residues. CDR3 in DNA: TGTGCCAGCAGCTTAGACGTCACCGGGGAGCTGTTTTTT. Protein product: CASSLDVTGELFF.